This T cell receptor beta chain was observed in a study of blood T cell repertoires in COVID-19. Study context: The cDNA or gDNA used as material had been derived from T cells, B-cell-depleted T cells, or PBMCs.

The repertoire was sequenced with immunoSEQ multiplex PCR; TCRdb's copy has only in-frame clones and lacks some. The sample yields 120,000 or so clones, around 80% seen once. In germline, CDR1 is MDHEN, CDR2 SYDVKM. The CDR3 loop spans 15 amino acids. The table lists this clone with a count of one. The junction does not match germline at one end; this may be a read error. The rearrangement uses TRBV28 and TRBJ2-5, with 11 bases matching TRBD2. The sequenced sample was peripheral blood. The sequence was obtained from a middle-aged man with active or convalescent COVID-19. The CDR3 reads CASGTSGLLREAQYF. The CDR3 DNA reads TGTGCCAGCGGGACTAGCGGACTCTTAAGAGAGGCCCAGTACTTC.